This TCR beta chain was documented in a study of identical twins. Study results and limitations: Cross-sectional statistical analysis was relied on for the conclusions, without the same donors being followed.

MiXCR, applied by TCRdb to the 5' RACE reads, yields one record per CDR3 protein. The sample gives over 600,000 distinct CDR3 sequences, 21% of which show up once; 4% to 5.5% is in the top ten. V lost 3 bases and J lost 6, with 18 bases in between. Per the germline V gene, CDR1 is SGHKS and CDR2 is YYEKEE (reference sequence). The CDR3 extends over 15 amino acids. Regarding this clonotype: Its target is not known.

This same sample was also taken into another study, of T cells expressing NK-cell markers. That publication notes: Repertoires of TCR beta were obtained from T cells sorted as CD3+CD56+NKG2C+, CD3+CD56+NKG2C- and CD3+CD56-NKG2C+.

Sequences were obtained from PBMCs. This receptor was taken from a woman aged 18-29 years in good health. This rearrangement joins TRBV5-5 to TRBJ1-2; D is unresolved. Written as DNA, the CDR3 is TGTGCCAGCAGCTCCCCGCCGGAGGACGCCAATGGCTACACCTTC. It codes for CASSSPPEDANGYTF. Supplemented by reference TRBV5-5 and TRBJ1-2, the full variable domain reads DAGVTQSPTHLIKTRGQQVTLRCSPISGHKSVSWYQQVLGQGPQFIFQYYEKEERGRGNFPDRFSARQFPNYSSELNVNALLLGDSALYLCASSSPPEDANGYTFGSGTRLTVV.